A single sample is the source of the 7 T cell receptor beta chains below, sequenced in a study of blood T cells in healthy people across ages. Primed by a sample-barcoded 5' primer and a J-beta primer mix, a second PCR proceeded for about 7 to 12 cycles. TCRdb redid the calling of the 5' RACE reads with MiXCR, one entry per CDR3 protein. The table includes about 1.1 million distinct CDR3 sequences, 30% to 40% detected once. Sequencing was done on a sample of blood. These receptors came from a man younger than 35 in good health.

This chain's CDR3 is CASSQLTDLDNEQFF. CDR3 nucleotide sequence: TGCGCCAGCAGCCAACTCACCGACCTAGACAATGAGCAGTTCTTC. This chain joins TRBV4-1 and TRBJ2-1; D unclear. The CDR3 length is 15 residues. CDR1 is MGHRA and CDR2 is YSYEKL in the germline V gene. V lost 2 bases and J lost 5, with 13 bases in between.

On this clonotype: A junction end diverges from the germline sequence, so it may reflect a read error. The gene calls are TRBV16 and TRBJ1-5; 7 bases are a match to TRBD1. CDR1 and CDR2 (germline): KGHSY, FQNENV. The CDR3 covers 16 residues. The CDR3 sequence: CANSQFRGNANQPQHF. The CDR3 DNA reads as TGTGCCAACAGCCAATTCAGGGGGAATGCCAATCAGCCCCAGCATTTT.

The chain uses TRBV5-5 and TRBJ1-6, with 8 bases aligning to TRBD1. Trimming took 3 bases from V and 6 from J; bases not matched to a gene: 11. Germline CDR1 and CDR2: SGHKS and YYEKEE (reference sequence). The CDR3 loop spans 17 amino acids. CDR3 in amino acids: CASSSPMGQVVNSPLHF. CDR3 DNA sequence: TGTGCCAGCAGCTCACCGATGGGACAGGTCGTTAATTCACCCCTCCACTTT.

The V gene is TRBV7-9, the J gene TRBJ1-3; the D is unclear. In germline, CDR1 is SEHNR, CDR2 FQNEAQ (reference sequence). Trimming stripped 2 bases from V and 2 bases from J, with 7 bases between. The CDR3 extends over 14 amino acids. DNA for the CDR3: TGTGCCAGCAGCTTACAGTCCCCTGGAAACACCATATATTTT. The encoded protein is CASSLQSPGNTIYF. The whole variable domain, filled in from reference TRBV7-9 and TRBJ1-3, reads DTGVSQNPRHKITKRGQNVTFRCDPISEHNRLYWYRQTLGQGPEFLTYFQNEAQLEKSRLLSDRFSAERPKGSFSTLEIQRTEQGDSAMYLCASSLQSPGNTIYFGEGSWLTVV.

This clonotype was picked up a small number of times. The V call is TRBV13, the J call TRBJ2-3; 10 bases align to TRBD2. Germline V lookup: CDR1 PRHDT, CDR2 FYEKMQ (reference sequence). The CDR3 has 17 residues. Trimming took 4 bases from V and 0 from J; bases not matched to a gene: 7. The CDR3 region has the DNA TGTGCCAGCAGCTCAACCCTAGCGGGGGAAAGCACAGATACGCAGTATTTT. It specifies CASSSTLAGESTDTQYF.

This chain joins TRBV20-1 and TRBJ2-1, with TRBD2 as a possible D gene (5 bases). With 0 bases removed from V and 9 bases from J, the gap between germline ends came to 15 bases. This CDR3 spans 14 amino acids. The V gene's germline CDR1 is DFQATT and CDR2 SNEGSKA (reference sequence). The CDR3 region is CSAREDPWRVEQFF. The CDR3 region has the DNA TGCAGTGCTAGAGAAGACCCCTGGCGGGTTGAGCAGTTCTTC.

For the CDR3, the DNA is TGCAGTGCTAGAGATGGGGGGACAGCCCAAGAGACCCAGTTCTTC. Translation: CSARDGGTAQETQFF. This chain connects TRBV20-1 to TRBJ2-5; D perhaps matches TRBD1 (7 bases). The tail of the sequence fits TRBJ2-1 better, so the J call may be wrong. The CDR3 is made up of 15 amino acids. CDR1 is DFQATT, CDR2 SNEGSKA, per germline (reference sequence).